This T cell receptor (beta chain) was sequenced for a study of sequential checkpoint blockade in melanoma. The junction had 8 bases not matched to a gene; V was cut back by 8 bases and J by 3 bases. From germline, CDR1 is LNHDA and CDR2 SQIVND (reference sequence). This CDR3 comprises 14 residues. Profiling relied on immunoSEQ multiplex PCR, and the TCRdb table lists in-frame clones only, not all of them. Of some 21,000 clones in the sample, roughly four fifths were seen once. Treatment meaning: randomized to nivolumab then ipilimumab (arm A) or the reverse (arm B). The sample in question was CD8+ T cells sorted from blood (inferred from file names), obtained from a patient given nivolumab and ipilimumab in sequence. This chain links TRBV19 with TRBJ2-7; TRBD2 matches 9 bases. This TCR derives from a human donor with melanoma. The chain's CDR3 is CASASGGMLYEQYF. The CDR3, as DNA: TGTGCCAGTGCGAGCGGGGGGATGCTCTACGAGCAGTACTTC.